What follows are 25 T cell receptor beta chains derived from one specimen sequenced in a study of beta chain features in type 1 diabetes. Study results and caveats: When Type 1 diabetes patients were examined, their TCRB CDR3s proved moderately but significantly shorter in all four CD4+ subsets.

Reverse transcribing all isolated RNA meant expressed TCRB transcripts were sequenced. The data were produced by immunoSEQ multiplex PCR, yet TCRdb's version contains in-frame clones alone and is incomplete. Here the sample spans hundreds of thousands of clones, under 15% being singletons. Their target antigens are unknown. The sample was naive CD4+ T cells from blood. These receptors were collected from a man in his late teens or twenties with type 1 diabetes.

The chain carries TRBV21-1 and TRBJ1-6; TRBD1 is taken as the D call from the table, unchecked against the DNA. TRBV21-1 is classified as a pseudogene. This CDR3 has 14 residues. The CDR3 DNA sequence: TGTGCCAGCAGCAAAAAGGGGGTCAATTCACCCCTCCACTTT. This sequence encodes CASSKKGVNSPLHF.

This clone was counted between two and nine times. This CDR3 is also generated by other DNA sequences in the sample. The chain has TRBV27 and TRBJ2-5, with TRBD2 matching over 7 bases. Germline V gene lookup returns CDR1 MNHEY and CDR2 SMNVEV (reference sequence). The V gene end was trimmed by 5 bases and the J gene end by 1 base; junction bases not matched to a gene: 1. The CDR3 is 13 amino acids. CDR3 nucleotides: TGTGCCAGCAGTCCTAGCGGCCAAGAGACCCAGTACTTC. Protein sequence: CASSPSGQETQYF.

The CDR3 loop is CASRLGTSDGYEQYF. Written as DNA, the CDR3 is TGTGCCAGCAGACTGGGGACTAGCGATGGTTACGAGCAGTACTTC. The chain couples TRBV2 to TRBJ2-7; 10 bases agree with TRBD2. Germline CDR1 and CDR2: SNHLY and FYNNEI. V lost 6 bases and J lost 4; bases outside the gene matches: 9. This CDR3 has 15 residues.

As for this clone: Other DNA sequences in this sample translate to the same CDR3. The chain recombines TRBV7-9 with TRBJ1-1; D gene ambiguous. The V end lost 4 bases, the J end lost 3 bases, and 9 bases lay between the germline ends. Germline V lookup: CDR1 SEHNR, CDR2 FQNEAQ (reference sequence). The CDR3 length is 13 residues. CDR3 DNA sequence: TGTGCCAGCAGCTCCCTCGGGGACACTGAAGCTTTCTTT. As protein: CASSSLGDTEAFF.

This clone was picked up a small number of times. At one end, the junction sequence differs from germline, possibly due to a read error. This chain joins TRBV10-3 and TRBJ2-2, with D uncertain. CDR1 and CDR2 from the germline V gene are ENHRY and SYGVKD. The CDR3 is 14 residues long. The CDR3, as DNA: TGTGCCATCAGTTCGGACCACAACAACGGGGAGCTGTTTTTT. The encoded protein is CAISSDHNNGELFF.

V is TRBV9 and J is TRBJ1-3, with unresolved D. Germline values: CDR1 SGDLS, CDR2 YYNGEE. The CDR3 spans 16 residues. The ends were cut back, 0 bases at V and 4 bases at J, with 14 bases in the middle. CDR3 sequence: CASSVDYRPIGNTIYF. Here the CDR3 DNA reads TGTGCCAGCAGCGTAGATTACCGACCCATCGGAAACACCATATATTTT. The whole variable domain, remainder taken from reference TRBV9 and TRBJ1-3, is DSGVTQTPKHLITATGQRVTLRCSPRSGDLSVYWYQQSLDQGLQFLIQYYNGEERAKGNILERFSAQQFPDLHSELNLSSLELGDSALYFCASSVDYRPIGNTIYFGEGSWLTVV.

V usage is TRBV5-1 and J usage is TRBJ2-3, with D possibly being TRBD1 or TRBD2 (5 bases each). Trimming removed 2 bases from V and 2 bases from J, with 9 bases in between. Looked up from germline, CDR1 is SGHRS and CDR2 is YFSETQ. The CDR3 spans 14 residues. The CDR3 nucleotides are TGCGCCAGCAGCTTAGGGACCGACACAGATACGCAGTATTTT. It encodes CASSLGTDTDTQYF.

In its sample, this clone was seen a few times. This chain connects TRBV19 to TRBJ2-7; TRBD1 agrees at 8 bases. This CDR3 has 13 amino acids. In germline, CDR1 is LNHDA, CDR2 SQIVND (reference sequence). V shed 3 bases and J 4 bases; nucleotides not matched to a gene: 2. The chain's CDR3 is CASSIDRGYEQYF. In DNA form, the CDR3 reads TGTGCCAGTAGTATTGACAGGGGATACGAGCAGTACTTC.

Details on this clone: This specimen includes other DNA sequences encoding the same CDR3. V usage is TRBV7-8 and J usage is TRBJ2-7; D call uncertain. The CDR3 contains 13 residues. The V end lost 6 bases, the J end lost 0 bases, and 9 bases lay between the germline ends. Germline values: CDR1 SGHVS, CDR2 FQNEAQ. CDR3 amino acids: CASSLPGSYEQYF. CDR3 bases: TGTGCCAGCAGTTTACCGGGCTCCTACGAGCAGTACTTC. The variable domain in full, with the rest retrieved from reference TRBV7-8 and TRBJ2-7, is GAGVSQSPRYKVAKRGQDVALRCDPISGHVSLFWYQQALGQGPEFLTYFQNEAQLDKSGLPSDRFFAERPEGSVSTLKIQRTQQEDSAVYLCASSLPGSYEQYFGPGTRLTVT.

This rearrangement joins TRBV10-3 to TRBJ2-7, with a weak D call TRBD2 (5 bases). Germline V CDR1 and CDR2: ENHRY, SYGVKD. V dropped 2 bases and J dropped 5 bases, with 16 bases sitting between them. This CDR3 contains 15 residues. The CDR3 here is CAISESVGTRDEQYF. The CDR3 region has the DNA TGTGCCATCAGTGAGAGCGTCGGCACGCGGGACGAGCAGTACTTC.

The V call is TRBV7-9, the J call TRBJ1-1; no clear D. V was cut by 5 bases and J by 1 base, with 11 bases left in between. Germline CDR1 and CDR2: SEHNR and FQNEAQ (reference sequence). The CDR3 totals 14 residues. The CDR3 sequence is CASSLASWNTEAFF. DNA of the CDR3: TGTGCCAGCAGCCTCGCCTCTTGGAACACTGAAGCTTTCTTT.

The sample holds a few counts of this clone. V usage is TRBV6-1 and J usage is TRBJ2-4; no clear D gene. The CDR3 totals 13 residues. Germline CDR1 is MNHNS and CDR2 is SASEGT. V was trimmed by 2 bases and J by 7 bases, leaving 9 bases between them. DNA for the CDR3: TGTGCCAGCAGTGAATTCGACGGGAACATTCAGTACTTC. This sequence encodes CASSEFDGNIQYF.

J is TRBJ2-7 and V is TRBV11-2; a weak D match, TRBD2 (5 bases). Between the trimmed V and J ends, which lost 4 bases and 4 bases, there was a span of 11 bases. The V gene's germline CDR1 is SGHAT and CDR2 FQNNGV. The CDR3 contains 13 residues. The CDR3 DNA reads TGTGCCAGCAGCTCGGACTGGAGGTACGAGCAGTACTTC. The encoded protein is CASSSDWRYEQYF.

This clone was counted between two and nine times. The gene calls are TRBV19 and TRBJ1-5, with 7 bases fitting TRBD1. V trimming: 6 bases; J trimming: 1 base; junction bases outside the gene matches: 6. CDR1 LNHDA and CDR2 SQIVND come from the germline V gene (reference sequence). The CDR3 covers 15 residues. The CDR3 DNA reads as TGTGCCAGTAGCTATGACAGGGCCAGCAATCAGCCCCAGCATTTT. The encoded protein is CASSYDRASNQPQHF.

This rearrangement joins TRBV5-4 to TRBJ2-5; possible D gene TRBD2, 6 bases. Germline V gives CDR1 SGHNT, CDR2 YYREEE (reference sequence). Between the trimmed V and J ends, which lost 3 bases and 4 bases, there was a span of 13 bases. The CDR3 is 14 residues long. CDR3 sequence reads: CASSSDLGGETQYF. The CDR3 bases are TGTGCCAGCAGCTCTGACTTGGGGGGAGAGACCCAGTACTTC.

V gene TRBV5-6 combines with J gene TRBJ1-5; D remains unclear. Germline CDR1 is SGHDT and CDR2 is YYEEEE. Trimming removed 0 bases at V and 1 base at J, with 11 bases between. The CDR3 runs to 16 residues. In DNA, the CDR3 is TGTGCCAGCAGCTTGGTCCGAGACACGAGCAATCAGCCCCAGCATTTT. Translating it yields CASSLVRDTSNQPQHF.

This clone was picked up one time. The CDR3 DNA reads TGTGCCAGCAGTGAAGTTGCCAGGCAGGGGGCTACCCCTGGCTACACCTTC. It translates to CASSEVARQGATPGYTF. The chain carries TRBV6-1 and TRBJ1-2, with 8 positions matching TRBD1. V was clipped by 1 base and J by 7 bases; unmatched bases: 14. From germline, CDR1 is MNHNS and CDR2 SASEGT. The CDR3 loop spans 17 amino acids.

The CDR3 sequence is CASTLLKGINTEAFF. The CDR3 DNA follows: TGTGCCAGCACGCTCCTCAAGGGGATTAACACTGAAGCTTTCTTT. The V call is TRBV28, the J call TRBJ1-1; D is possibly TRBD1 (5 bases). Trimming cost V 7 bases and J 2 bases, with 17 bases left between them. Germline CDR1 MDHEN, CDR2 SYDVKM. The CDR3 loop spans 15 amino acids. Filled out from reference TRBV28 and TRBJ1-1, the complete variable domain reads DVKVTQSSRYLVKRTGEKVFLECVQDMDHENMFWYRQDPGLGLRLIYFSYDVKMKEKGDIPEGYSVSREKKERFSLILESASTNQTSMYLCASTLLKGINTEAFFGQGTRLTVV.

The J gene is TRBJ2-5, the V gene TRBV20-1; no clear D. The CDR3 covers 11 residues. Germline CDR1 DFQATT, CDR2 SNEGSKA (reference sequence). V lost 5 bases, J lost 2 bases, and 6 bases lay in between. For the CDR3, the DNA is TGCAGTGCTCAAAGTCAAGAGACCCAGTACTTC. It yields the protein CSAQSQETQYF.

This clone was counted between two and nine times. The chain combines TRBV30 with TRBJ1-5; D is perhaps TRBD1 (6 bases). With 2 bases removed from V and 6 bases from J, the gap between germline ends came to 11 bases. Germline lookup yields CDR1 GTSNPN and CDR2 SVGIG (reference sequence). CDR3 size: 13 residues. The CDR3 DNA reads TGTGCCTGGAGTTCAGGGGCGCCTCAGCCCCAGCATTTT. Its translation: CAWSSGAPQPQHF.

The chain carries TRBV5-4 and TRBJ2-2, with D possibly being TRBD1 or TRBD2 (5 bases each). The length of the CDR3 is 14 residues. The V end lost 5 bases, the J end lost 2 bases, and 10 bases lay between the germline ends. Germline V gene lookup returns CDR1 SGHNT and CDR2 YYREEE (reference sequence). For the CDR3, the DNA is TGTGCCAGCAGAACCGGGACCAACACCGGGGAGCTGTTTTTT. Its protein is CASRTGTNTGELFF.

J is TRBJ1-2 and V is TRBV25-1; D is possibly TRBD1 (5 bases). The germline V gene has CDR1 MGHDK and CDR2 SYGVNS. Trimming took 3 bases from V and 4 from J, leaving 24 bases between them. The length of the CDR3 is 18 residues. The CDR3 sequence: CASSERGGLGGRSYGYTF. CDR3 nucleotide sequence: TGTGCCAGCAGTGAGCGGGGAGGGCTGGGGGGAAGAAGCTATGGCTACACCTTC.

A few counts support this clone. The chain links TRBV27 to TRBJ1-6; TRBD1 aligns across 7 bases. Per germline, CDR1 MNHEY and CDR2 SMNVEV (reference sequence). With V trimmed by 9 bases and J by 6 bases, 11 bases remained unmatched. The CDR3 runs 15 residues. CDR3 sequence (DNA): TGTGCCAGTCGGACAGGCGCGAATACTAATTCACCCCTCCACTTT. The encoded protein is CASRTGANTNSPLHF.

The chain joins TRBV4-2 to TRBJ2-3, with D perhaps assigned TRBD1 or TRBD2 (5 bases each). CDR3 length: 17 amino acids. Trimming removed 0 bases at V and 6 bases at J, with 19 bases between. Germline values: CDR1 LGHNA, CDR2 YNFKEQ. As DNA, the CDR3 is TGTGCCAGCAGCCAAGATGGTTGGGAAAGGGACGCCGATACGCAGTATTTT. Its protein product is CASSQDGWERDADTQYF.

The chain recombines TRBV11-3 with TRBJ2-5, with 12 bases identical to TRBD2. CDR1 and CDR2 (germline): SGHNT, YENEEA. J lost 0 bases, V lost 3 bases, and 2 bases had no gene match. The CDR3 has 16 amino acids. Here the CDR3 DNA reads TGTGCCAGCAGCTTCGGACTAGCGGGGTACCAAGAGACCCAGTACTTC. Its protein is CASSFGLAGYQETQYF.